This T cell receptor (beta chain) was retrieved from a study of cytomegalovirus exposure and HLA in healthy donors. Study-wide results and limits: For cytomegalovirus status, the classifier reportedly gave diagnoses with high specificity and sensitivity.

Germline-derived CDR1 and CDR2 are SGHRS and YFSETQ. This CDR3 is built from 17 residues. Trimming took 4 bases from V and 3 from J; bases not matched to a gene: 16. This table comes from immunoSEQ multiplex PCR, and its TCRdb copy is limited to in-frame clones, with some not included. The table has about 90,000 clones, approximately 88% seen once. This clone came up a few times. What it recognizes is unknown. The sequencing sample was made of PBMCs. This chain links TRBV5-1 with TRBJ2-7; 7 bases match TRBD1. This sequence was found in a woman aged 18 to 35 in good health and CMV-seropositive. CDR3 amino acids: CASSLISSGTVSYEQYF. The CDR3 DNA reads TGCGCCAGCAGCCTTATCTCTTCCGGGACAGTGAGCTACGAGCAGTACTTC.